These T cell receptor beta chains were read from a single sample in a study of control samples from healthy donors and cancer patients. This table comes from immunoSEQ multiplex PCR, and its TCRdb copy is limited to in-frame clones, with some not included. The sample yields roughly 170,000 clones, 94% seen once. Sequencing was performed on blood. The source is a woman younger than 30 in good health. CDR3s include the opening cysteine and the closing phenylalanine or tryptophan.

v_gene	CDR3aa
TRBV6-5	CASSTGGGGNEQFF
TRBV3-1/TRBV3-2	CASSQGLWREAFF
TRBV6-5	CASRASYGYTF
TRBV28	CASSLLFQLTLAGGPKTGELFF
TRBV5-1	CASSGRGTRGPNYGYTF
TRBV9	CASSVGIRGVEAFF
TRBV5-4	CASSLAGAQETQYF
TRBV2	CASSLTGGINEQFF
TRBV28	CASSSPPTGGVFNQPQHF
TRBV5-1	CASSLEQGNEKLFF
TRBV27	CASSLSSDPAGSGELFF
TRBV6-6	CASSYSASSGNTIYF
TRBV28	CASSPPGGRKTQYF
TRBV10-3	CAIKASLGTEAFF
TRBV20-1	CSASPGARSSYEQYF
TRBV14	CASSNRIAGGPERNEQFF
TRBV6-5	CASSPPLAGYNEQFF
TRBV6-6	CASSYVRDSSPGELFF
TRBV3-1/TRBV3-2	CASRPQGLAGSLAKNIQYF
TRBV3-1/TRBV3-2	CASSQAGLAGGNEQFF
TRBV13	CASSLGGVSYGYTF
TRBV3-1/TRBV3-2	CASSQVAYSYNEQFF
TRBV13	CASSRGQGAFAKNIQYF
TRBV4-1	CASSRFQVLASTDTQYF
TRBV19	CASSLIQGVGNQPQHF
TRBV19	CASSVSSGNTIYF
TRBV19	CASSARQANSGANVLTF
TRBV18	CASSLDGNYGYTF
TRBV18	CASSNPGNTIYF
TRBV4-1	CASSHSPGGTGVPYGYTF
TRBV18	CASSRATSTDTQYF
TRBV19	CASKVQGLITNEKLFF
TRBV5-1	CASSWGTGGLTNYGYTF
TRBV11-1	CASSLGRNYNSPLHF
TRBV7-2	CASSSAYEQYF
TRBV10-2	CATLGPGRGQPQHF
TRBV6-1	CASSEDRGQPQHF
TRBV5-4	CASSLVGDGEQYF
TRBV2	CAISGGAYEQYF
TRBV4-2	CASSQGRGRYTGELFF
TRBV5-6	CASSSEGIAGNTIYF
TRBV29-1	CSVEDLPGAFF
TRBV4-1	CASSQDPGGYNEKLFF
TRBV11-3	CASSPRGGAGELFF
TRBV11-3	CASSPQGNTEAFF
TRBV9	CASSVGVSGNTIYF
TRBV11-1	CASSEDNGANVLTF
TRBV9	CASSRNGGPSGNEQFF
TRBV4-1	CASSQGDRGPNTEAFF
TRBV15	CATSRDRGIGDQPQHF
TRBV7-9	CASSPRGGELRGYTF
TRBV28	CASSLTSSHEQYF
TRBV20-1	CSASGRDNQPQHF
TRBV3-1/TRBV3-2	CASSQEALNTEAFF
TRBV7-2	CASSLQRIQETQYF
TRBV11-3	CASSVSGGATHEQYF
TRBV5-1	CASSSGRGQETQYF
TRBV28	CASSLFPGDYSNQPQHF
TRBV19	CASSSRQGETQYF
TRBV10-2	CASSTDRKTDTQYF